The present T cell receptor (beta chain) was sequenced within a study of blood T cell repertoires in COVID-19. Study context: In each case, the material was cDNA or gDNA derived from T cells, B-cell-depleted T cells, or PBMCs.

In the original workflow: Cell counts per sample came from amplifying reference gene primers. Repertoires were generated with immunoSEQ multiplex PCR, while TCRdb's copy carries only in-frame clones and drops some. The V and J calls and clone size come from that table; D and trimming were worked out from the DNA. In the table there are around 140,000 clones, over 80% of which are singletons. The germline V and J ends were trimmed by 7 bases and 10 bases, with 17 bases remaining between them. The CDR3 has 13 residues. The rearrangement links TRBV12-3 or TRBV12-4 to TRBJ2-1, with TRBD2 as a possible D gene (5 bases). Sequencing was carried out using peripheral blood. The TCR was taken from a woman aged 45-59 years with acute or convalescent COVID-19. The CDR3 nucleotides are TGTGCCAGCAACCGTCCGGGGTGGCGCGAGCAGTTCTTC. Protein: CASNRPGWREQFF.